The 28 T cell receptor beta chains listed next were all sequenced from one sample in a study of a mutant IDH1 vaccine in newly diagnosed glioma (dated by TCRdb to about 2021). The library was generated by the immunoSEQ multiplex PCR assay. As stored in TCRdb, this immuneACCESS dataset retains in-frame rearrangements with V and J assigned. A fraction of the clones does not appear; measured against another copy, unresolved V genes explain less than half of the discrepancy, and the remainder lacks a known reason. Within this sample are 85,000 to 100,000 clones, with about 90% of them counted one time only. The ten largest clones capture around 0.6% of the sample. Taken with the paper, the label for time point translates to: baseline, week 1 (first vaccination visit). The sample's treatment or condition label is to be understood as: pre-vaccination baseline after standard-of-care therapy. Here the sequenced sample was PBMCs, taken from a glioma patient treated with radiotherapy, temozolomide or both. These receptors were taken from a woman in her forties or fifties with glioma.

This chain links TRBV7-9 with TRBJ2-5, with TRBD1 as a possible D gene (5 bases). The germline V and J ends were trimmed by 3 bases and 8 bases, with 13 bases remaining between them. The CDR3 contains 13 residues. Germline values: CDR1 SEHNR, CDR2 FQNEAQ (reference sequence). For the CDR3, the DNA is TGTGCCAGCAGCTTTACAGGCCCAAGAACCCAGTACTTC. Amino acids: CASSFTGPRTQYF.

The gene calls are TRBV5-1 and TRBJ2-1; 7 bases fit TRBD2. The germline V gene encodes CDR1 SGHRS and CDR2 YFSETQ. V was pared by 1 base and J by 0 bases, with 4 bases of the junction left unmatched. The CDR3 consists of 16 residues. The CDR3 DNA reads TGCGCCAGCAGCTTGTCAGCGGGAAGCTCCTACAATGAGCAGTTCTTC. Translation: CASSLSAGSSYNEQFF.

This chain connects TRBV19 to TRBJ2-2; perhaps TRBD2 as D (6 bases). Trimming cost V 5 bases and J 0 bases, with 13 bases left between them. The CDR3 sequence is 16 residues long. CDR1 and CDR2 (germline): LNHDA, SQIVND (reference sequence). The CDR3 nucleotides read TGTGCCAGTAGTCCCCCGGGACTTCCGAACACCGGGGAGCTGTTTTTT. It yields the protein CASSPPGLPNTGELFF.

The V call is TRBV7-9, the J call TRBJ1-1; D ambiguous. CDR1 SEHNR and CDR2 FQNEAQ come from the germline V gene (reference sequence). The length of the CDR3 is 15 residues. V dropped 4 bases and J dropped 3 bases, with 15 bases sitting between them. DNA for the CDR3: TGTGCCAGCAGCTCCCTGGCAGGATCCTACACTGAAGCTTTCTTT. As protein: CASSSLAGSYTEAFF.

Here the CDR3 reads CASSRDGPEYF. Here the CDR3 DNA reads TGTGCCAGCAGTCGCGACGGGCCCGAGTACTTC. The chain combines TRBV7-9 with TRBJ2-5, with D unclear. V lost 6 bases and J 12 bases, leaving 14 bases between the germline ends. The CDR3 loop spans 11 amino acids. Germline loops: CDR1 SEHNR, CDR2 FQNEAQ (reference sequence). Variable domain in full (rest from reference TRBV7-9 and TRBJ2-5): DTGVSQNPRHKITKRGQNVTFRCDPISEHNRLYWYRQTLGQGPEFLTYFQNEAQLEKSRLLSDRFSAERPKGSFSTLEIQRTEQGDSAMYLCASSRDGPEYFGPGTRLLVL.

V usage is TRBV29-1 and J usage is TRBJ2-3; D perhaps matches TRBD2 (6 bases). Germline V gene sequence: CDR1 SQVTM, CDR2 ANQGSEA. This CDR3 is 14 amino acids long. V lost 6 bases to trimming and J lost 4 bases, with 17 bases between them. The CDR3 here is CSVGGPGPADTQYF. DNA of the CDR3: TGCAGCGTGGGAGGTCCAGGGCCGGCAGATACGCAGTATTTT.

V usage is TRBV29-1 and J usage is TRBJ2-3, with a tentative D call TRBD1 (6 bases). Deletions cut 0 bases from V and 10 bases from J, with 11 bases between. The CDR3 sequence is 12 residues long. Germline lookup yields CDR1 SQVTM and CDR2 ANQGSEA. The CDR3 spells CSVEDLDRSQYF. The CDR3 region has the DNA TGCAGCGTTGAAGATCTTGACAGGTCGCAGTATTTT.

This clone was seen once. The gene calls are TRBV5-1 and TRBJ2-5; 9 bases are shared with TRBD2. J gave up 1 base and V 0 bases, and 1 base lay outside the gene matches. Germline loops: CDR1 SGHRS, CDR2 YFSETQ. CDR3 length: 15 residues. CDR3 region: CASSLASGTQETQYF. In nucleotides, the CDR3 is TGCGCCAGCAGCTTGGCTAGCGGGACCCAAGAGACCCAGTACTTC.

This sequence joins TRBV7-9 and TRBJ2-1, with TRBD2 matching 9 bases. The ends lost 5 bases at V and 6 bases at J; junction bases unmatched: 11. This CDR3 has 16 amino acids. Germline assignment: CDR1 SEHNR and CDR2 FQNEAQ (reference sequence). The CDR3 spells CASSRRTSGPVNEQFF. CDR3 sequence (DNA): TGTGCCAGCAGCCGGAGAACTAGCGGGCCGGTCAATGAGCAGTTCTTC.

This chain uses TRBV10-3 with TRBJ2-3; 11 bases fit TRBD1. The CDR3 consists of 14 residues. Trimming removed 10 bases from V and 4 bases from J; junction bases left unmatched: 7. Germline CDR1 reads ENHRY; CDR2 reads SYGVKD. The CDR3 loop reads CATLRDRGADTQYF. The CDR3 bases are TGTGCCACGCTCCGGGACAGGGGGGCAGATACGCAGTATTTT.

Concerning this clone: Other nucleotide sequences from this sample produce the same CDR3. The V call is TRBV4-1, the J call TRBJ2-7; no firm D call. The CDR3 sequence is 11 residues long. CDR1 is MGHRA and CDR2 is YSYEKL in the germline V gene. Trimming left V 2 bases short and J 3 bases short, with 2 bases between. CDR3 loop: CASSQSYEQYF. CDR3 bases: TGCGCCAGCAGCCAAAGCTACGAGCAGTACTTC.

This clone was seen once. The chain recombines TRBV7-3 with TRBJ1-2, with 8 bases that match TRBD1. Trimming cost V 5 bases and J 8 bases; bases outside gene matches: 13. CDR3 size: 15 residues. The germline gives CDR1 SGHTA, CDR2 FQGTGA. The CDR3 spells CASSPDRGASGGYTF. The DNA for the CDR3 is TGTGCCAGCAGCCCAGACAGGGGAGCCTCAGGGGGCTACACCTTC. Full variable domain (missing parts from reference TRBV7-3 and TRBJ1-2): GAGVSQTPSNKVTEKGKYVELRCDPISGHTALYWYRQSLGQGPEFLIYFQGTGAADDSGLPNDRFFAVRPEGSVSTLKIQRTERGDSAVYLCASSPDRGASGGYTFGSGTRLTVV.

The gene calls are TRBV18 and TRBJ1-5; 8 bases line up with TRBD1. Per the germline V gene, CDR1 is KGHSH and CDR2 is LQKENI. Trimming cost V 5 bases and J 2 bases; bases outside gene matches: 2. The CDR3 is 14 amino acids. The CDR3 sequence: CASSTDRGNQPQHF. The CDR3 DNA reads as TGTGCCAGCTCAACGGACAGGGGCAATCAGCCCCAGCATTTT.

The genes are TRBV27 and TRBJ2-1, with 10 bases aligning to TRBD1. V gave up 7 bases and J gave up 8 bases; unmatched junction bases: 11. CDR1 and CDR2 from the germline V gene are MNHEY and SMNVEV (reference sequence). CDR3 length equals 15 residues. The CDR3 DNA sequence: TGTGCCAGCAATATCCCGGGACAGGGGTTAGATGAGCAGTTCTTC. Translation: CASNIPGQGLDEQFF.

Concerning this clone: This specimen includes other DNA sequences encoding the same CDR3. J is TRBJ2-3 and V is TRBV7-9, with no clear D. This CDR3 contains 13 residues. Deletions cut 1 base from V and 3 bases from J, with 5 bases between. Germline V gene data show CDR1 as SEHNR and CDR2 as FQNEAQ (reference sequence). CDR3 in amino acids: CASSLVGTDTQYF. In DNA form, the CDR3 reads TGTGCCAGCAGCTTAGTGGGGACAGATACGCAGTATTTT.

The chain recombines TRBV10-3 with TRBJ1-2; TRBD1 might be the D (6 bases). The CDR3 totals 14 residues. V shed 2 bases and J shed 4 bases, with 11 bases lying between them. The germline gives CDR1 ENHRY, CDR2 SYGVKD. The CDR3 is CAISERGESYGYTF. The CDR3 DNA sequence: TGTGCCATCAGTGAGAGGGGGGAGAGCTATGGCTACACCTTC.

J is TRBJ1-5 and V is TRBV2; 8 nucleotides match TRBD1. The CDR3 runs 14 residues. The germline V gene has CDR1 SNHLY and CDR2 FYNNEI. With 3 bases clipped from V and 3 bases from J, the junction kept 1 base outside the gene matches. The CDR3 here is CASSEGQDNQPQHF. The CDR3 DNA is TGTGCCAGCAGTGAGGGACAGGACAATCAGCCCCAGCATTTT.

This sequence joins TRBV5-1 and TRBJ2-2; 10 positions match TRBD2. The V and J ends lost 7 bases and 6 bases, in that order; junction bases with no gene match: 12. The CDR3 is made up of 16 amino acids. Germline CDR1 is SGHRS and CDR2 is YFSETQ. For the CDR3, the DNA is TGCGCCAGCCGCCTCGAAGCTAGCGGGAGTTCCGGGGAGCTGTTTTTT. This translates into CASRLEASGSSGELFF.

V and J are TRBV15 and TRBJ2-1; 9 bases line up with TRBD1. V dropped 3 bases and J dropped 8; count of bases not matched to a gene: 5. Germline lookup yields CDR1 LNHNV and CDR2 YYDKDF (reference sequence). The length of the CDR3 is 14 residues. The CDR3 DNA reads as TGTGCCACCAGCAGGGAGGACAGGGGTTATGAGCAGTTCTTC. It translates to CATSREDRGYEQFF.

CDR3 DNA sequence: TGCGCCAGCTTCCTGGGGGGTTTGGGGACCTACAATGAGCAGTTCTTC. Its protein product is CASFLGGLGTYNEQFF. The chain carries TRBV5-1 and TRBJ2-1; D is possibly TRBD2 (6 bases). Germline loops: CDR1 SGHRS, CDR2 YFSETQ. The CDR3 is 16 residues long. V lost 7 bases, J lost 2 bases, and 19 bases lay in between.

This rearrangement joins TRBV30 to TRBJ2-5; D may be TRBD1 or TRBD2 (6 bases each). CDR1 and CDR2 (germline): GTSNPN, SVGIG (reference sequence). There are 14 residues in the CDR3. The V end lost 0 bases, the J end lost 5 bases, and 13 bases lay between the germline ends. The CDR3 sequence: CAWSVGGGSETQYF. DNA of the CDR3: TGTGCCTGGAGTGTAGGAGGGGGTAGCGAGACCCAGTACTTC.

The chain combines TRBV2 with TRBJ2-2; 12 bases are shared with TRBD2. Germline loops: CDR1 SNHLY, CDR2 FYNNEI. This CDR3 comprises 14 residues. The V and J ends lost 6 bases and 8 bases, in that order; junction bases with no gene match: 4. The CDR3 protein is CASSTGLAGGELFF. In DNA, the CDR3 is TGTGCCAGCAGCACCGGACTAGCGGGGGGGGAGCTGTTTTTT.

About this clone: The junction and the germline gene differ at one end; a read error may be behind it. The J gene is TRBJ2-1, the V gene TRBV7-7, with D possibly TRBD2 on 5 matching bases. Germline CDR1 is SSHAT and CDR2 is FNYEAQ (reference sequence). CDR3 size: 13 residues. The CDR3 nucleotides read TGTGCTAGCAGCGTCACTAGGACCAATGAGCAGTTCTTC. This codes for CASSVTRTNEQFF.

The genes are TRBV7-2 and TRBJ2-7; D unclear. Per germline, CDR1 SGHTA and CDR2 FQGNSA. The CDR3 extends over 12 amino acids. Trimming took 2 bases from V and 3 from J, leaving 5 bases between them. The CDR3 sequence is CASSLPDYEQYF. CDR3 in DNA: TGTGCCAGCAGCTTACCGGACTACGAGCAGTACTTC. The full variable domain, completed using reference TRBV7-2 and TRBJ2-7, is GAGVSQSPSNKVTEKGKDVELRCDPISGHTALYWYRQSLGQGLEFLIYFQGNSAPDKSGLPSDRFSAERTGGSVSTLTIQRTQQEDSAVYLCASSLPDYEQYFGPGTRLTVT.

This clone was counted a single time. CDR3 DNA sequence: TGTGCCAGCATTTTCGACAGAAACTATGGCTACACCTTC. It translates to CASIFDRNYGYTF. This rearrangement joins TRBV2 to TRBJ1-2; D perhaps matches TRBD1 (5 bases). V shed 7 bases and J shed 2 bases, with 11 bases lying between them. The CDR3 spans 13 residues. Looked up from germline, CDR1 is SNHLY and CDR2 is FYNNEI.

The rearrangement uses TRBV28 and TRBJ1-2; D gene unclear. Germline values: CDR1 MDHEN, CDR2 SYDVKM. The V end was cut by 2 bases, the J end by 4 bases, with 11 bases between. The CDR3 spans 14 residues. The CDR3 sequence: CASSLIGGLYGYTF. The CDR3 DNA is TGTGCCAGCAGTTTAATAGGCGGTCTCTATGGCTACACCTTC.

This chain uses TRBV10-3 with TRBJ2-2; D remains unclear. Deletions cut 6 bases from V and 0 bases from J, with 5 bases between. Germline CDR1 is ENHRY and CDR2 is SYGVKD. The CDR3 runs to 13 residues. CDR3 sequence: CAIRGPNTGELFF. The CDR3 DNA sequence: TGTGCCATCAGGGGTCCGAACACCGGGGAGCTGTTTTTT.

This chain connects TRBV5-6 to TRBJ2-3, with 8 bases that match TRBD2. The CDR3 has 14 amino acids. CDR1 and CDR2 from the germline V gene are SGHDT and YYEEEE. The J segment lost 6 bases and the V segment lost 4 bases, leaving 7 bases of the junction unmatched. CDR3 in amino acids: CASSPGLASDTQYF. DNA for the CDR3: TGTGCCAGCAGCCCAGGACTAGCCAGTGATACGCAGTATTTT.